One T cell receptor beta chain is described in this entry. Antigen: not known. V shed 4 bases, J shed 6 bases, and the junction held 5 bases outside the gene matches. CDR1 and CDR2 from the germline V gene are MNHEY and SVGAGI. The CDR3 is 15 amino acids. The data stem from a study of cytomegalovirus exposure and HLA in healthy donors. The study sampled nominally healthy donors, though unrecorded immune exposures were likely. Whole-study findings and limits: CMV serostatus alone was available as immune exposure information. Rare TCR sequences dominated, though some public TCRs recurred in many donors. The study listed roughly 160 cytomegalovirus-associated TCR beta chains.

Vbeta (60) and Jbeta (13) primers were used in the PCR. Measured with immunoSEQ multiplex PCR; TCRdb has only the in-frame clones, and not every one. The sample records 90,000 to 150,000 clones, 60% to 80% being singletons. Sequencing was carried out using PBMCs. The sequence came from a human donor in good health. The chain joins TRBV6-5 to TRBJ2-2; 10 bases fit TRBD1. The CDR3 protein is CASSSGTGDSGELFF. The CDR3 region has the DNA TGTGCCAGCAGTTCCGGGACAGGGGATTCCGGGGAGCTGTTTTTT.